The sequence of this T cell receptor beta chain was determined in a study of tissue T cells after allogeneic stem cell transplantation. Study-level points and caveats: TCR repertoires tracked anatomic similarity, regardless of disease or transplant status.

This sample's time point: mouse harvest day 14 after allogeneic transplant. Mouse grafts combined 10^7 T-cell-depleted bone marrow cells with 10^6 splenic CD5+ T cells. This mouse GVHD model was MHC-mismatched B6 to BALB/c, profiled day 7 or 14. Germline V gene lookup returns CDR1 NNHNN and CDR2 SYGAGS (reference sequence). The CDR3 is made up of 14 amino acids. V was pared by 5 bases and J by 2 bases, with 5 bases of the junction left unmatched. On this clone itself: Its antigen is as yet unknown. Gene names and germline refer to mouse. The read ends 1 residue early relative to the CDR3; the germline J gene fills the gap.

Profiling relied on immunoSEQ multiplex PCR, and the TCRdb table lists in-frame clones only, not all of them. The sample includes approximately 4,900 clones, around 43% of them seen just once. Specimen: gut tissue. The TCR comes from a female BALB/c mouse given C57BL/6 T cells with graft-versus-host disease after an allogeneic hematopoietic cell transplant. This chain links TRBV13-2 with TRBJ2-3; TRBD2 aligns across 7 bases. Incomplete CDR3 DNA: TGTGCCAGCGGGGGACTGTCTGATGCAGAAACGCTGTAT. Protein product: CASGGLSDAETLY. The complete CDR3 reads CASGGLSDAETLYF.